This T cell receptor (beta chain) was retrieved from a study of blood T cell repertoires in COVID-19. As for the study in general: Sources were T cells, B-cell-depleted T cells, or PBMCs; the material itself was cDNA or gDNA.

The CDR3 runs to 16 residues. After removal of 6 bases from V and 2 bases from J, the junction contained 9 bases not matched to a gene. The germline gives CDR1 ENHRY, CDR2 SYGVKD. As originally analysed: Reference gene primer amplification gave nucleated cell count estimates. This table comes from immunoSEQ multiplex PCR, and its TCRdb copy is limited to in-frame clones, with some not included. The DNA gave D and trimming, while V, J and clone size come from that table. The repertoire holds 200,000 or so clones, with approximately 83% as singletons. The chain employs TRBV10-3 and TRBJ2-3, with 9 bases lining up with TRBD2. The sequence derives from a human donor with active or convalescent COVID-19. The donor label of this sample is uncertain. Sequenced sample: peripheral blood. The CDR3 sequence is CAISDPGLAYTDTQYF. The CDR3 region has the DNA TGTGCCATCAGCGATCCGGGACTAGCTTACACAGATACGCAGTATTTT.